This T cell receptor beta chain emerged from a study of blood T cell repertoires in COVID-19. Across the whole study: The study drew acute and convalescent COVID-19 samples from the United States, Italy and Spain. Sources were T cells, B-cell-depleted T cells, or PBMCs; the material itself was cDNA or gDNA.

Germline assignment: CDR1 SGHRS and CDR2 YFSETQ. V lost 4 bases and J lost 3; bases outside the gene matches: 13. The CDR3 is 16 residues long. Per the study methods: Reference gene primer amplification gave nucleated cell count estimates. Assay used: immunoSEQ multiplex PCR; TCRdb lists only in-frame clones, some missing. That table furnishes V, J and clone size, whereas the DNA furnished D and trimming. Of roughly 200,000 clones listed, roughly 80% are singletons. The sequencing input was peripheral blood. This TCR was recovered from a man over 45 who had recovered from COVID-19. This chain connects TRBV5-1 to TRBJ2-7, with 7 bases identical to TRBD1. The CDR3 DNA reads TGCGCCAGCAGCCCGGCGGCCGGACAGGTCAACTACGAGCAGTACTTC. Its protein product is CASSPAAGQVNYEQYF.